A selection of T cell receptor beta chains follows, all from one sample in a study of T-cell memory formation after mild COVID-19. TCRdb re-called the 5' RACE reads with MiXCR, one entry per CDR3 protein. The sample holds fewer than 250,000 distinct CDR3 sequences; 25% to 35% are singletons and the top ten take approximately 10%. Sequenced input: PBMCs or a T cell subset sorted from them (not recorded which). The receptor set was obtained from an adult woman who had mild COVID-19 (a few samples of this study predate the infection). Cell type and time point are not known. The CDR3 runs from the conserved cysteine through the conserved F or W.

v_gene | CDR3aa
TRBV10-3 | CAISDGSGRNQPQHF
TRBV29-1 | CSVERDSTDTQYF
TRBV4-3 | CASSQGGWGGTQYF
TRBV4-1 | CASSPQGTGYGYTF
TRBV2 | CASSTRGGTGELFF
TRBV24-1 | CATSDRREGADTQYF
TRBV20-1 | CSAIISSDRRAYF
TRBV10-3 | CAINGNPSLNYGYTF
TRBV27 | CASSLWGVGANVLTF
TRBV5-1 | CASSSGQEKKTQYF
TRBV19 | CASRGQGALGYTF
TRBV12-3/TRBV12-4 | CASSFRPRTYEQYF
TRBV29-1 | CSVGLAGVKYF
TRBV4-1 | CASSPVRTGTSIRYEQFF
TRBV20-1 | CSAREMGLSYGYTF
TRBV7-2 | CASSSGGPQGYYEQYF
TRBV7-9 | CASSLNEAQYF
TRBV6-6 | CASSLIGANYGYTF
TRBV24-1 | CATSDPGQVVKTQYF
TRBV12-3/TRBV12-4 | CATRLRSTDTQYF
TRBV4-1 | CASSPRKGQGQTEAFF
TRBV10-3 | CAISEPASGGLGDEQFF
TRBV21-1 | CASPRPPGGYEQYF
TRBV12-3/TRBV12-4 | CASSQTGNTEAFF
TRBV20-1 | CSAATSGGARQYF
TRBV12-3/TRBV12-4 | CASSLGPGVYEQYF
TRBV29-1 | CSVGSYSGANVLTF
TRBV19 | CASPGSGLSYEQYF
TRBV6-5 | CASSQGRIQETQYF
TRBV9 | CASSGTSTGELFF
TRBV14 | CASSPSLPGQGPSNEQFF
TRBV9 | CASSVEGRGTAQYF
TRBV12-3/TRBV12-4 | CASSFLATETQYF
TRBV3-1 | CASSRDGKIAETQYF
TRBV7-2 | CASSLTGDGVGEQYF
TRBV29-1 | CSVGRADTQYF
TRBV5-1 | CASSFLTGGTGELFF
TRBV5-4 | CASSLSPGGFTGELFF
TRBV9 | CASSLQGLAGEQYF
TRBV14 | CASSQDWVQSSEKGYTF
TRBV6-2/TRBV6-3 | CASSEDSSKLGPQHF
TRBV20-1 | CSASRGPSYNEQFF
TRBV20-1 | CSAWTESAYEQYF
TRBV4-3 | CASSQAQGSTEGLNYGYTF
TRBV11-3 | CASSFSLGGSSTDTQYF
TRBV4-1 | CASSQERGDTEAFF
TRBV15 | CATAARQAHEQYF
TRBV14 | CASSQDRGRGELFF
TRBV29-1 | CSVVVEWPYEQYF
TRBV6-2/TRBV6-3 | CASSYFQSSTYEQYF
TRBV20-1 | CSASDRASTDTQYF
TRBV5-1 | CASRSTSGGPSYEQYF
TRBV2 | CASSERQSSYNEQFF
TRBV18 | CASSIQNTGELFF
TRBV6-1 | CASRANYGYTF
TRBV30 | CAWSAIRLAASYEQYF
TRBV12-3/TRBV12-4 | CASSLTRGPHTEAFF
TRBV12-3/TRBV12-4 | CASSLRGTTDTQYF
TRBV11-1 | CASSLTGRAEDEQFF
TRBV7-8 | CAERGENTEAFF